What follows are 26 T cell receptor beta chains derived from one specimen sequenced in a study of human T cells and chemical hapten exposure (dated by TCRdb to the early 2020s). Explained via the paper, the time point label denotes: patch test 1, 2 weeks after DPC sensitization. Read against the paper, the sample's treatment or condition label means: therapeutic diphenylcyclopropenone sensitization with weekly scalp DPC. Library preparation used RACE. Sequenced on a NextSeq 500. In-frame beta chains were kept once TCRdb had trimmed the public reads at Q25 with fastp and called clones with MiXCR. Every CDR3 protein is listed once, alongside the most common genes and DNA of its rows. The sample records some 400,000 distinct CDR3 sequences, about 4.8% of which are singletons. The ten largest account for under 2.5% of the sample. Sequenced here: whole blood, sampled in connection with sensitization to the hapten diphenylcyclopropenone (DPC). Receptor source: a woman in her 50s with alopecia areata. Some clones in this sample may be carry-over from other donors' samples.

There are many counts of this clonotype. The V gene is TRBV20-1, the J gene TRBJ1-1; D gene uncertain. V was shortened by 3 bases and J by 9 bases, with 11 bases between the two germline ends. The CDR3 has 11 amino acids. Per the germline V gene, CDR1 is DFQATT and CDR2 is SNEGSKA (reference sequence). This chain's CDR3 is CSARHDVKAFF. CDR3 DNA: TGCAGTGCTAGGCATGACGTGAAAGCTTTCTTT.

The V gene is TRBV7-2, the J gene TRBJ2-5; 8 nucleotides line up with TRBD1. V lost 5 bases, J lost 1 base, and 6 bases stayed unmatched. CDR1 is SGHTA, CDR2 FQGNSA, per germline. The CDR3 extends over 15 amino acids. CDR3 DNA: TGTGCCAGCAGCCTCAACAGGGGGTCCCAAGAGACCCAGTACTTC. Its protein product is CASSLNRGSQETQYF.

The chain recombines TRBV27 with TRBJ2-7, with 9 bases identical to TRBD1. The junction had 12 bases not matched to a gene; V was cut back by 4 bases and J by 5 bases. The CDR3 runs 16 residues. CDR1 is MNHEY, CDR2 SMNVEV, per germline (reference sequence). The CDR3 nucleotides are TGTGCCAGCAGTTCGCTCGGGGGGACAGGGAAAAACGAGCAGTACTTC. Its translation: CASSSLGGTGKNEQYF.

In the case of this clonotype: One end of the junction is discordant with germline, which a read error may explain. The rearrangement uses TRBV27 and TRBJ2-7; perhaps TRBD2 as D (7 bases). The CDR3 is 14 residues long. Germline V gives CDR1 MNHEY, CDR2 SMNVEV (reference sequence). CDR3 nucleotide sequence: TGTGCCAGCAGTCGATGGGACTACGACAGGCTCCGTATCTTC. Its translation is CASSRWDYDRLRIF.

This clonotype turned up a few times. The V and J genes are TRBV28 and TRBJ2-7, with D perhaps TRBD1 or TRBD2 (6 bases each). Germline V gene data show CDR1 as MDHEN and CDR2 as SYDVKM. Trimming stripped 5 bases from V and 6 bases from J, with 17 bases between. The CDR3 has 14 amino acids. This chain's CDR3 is CASSGRGPSREQYF. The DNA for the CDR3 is TGTGCCAGCAGTGGACGGGGGCCCTCTCGCGAGCAGTACTTC.

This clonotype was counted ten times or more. CDR3 sequence (DNA): TGTGCCAGCAGTGTAGCGGGAGGGTCAGATACGCAGTATTTT. This sequence encodes CASSVAGGSDTQYF. The gene calls are TRBV25-1 and TRBJ2-3, with 11 bases matching TRBD2. The CDR3 is made up of 14 amino acids. Per the germline V gene, CDR1 is MGHDK and CDR2 is SYGVNS. V trimming: 4 bases; J trimming: 4 bases; junction bases outside the gene matches: 1.

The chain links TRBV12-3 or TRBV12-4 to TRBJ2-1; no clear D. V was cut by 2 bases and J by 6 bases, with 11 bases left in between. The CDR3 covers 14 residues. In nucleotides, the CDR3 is TGTGCCAGCAGTTTATCCAGCAGAATCAATGAGCAGTTCTTC. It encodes CASSLSSRINEQFF.

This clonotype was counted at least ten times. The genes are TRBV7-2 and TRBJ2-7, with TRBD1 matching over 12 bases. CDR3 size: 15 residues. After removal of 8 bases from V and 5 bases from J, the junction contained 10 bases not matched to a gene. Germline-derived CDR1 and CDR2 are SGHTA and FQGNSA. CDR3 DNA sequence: TGTGCCAGCCGCGTTGGGACAGGGGGCGAAAACGAGCAGTACTTC. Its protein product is CASRVGTGGENEQYF.

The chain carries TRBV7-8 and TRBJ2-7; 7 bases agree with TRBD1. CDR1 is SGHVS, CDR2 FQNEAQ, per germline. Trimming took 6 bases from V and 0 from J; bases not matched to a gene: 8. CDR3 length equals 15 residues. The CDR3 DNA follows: TGTGCCAGCAGGGGGCCAGGGGGTTCCTCCTACGAGCAGTACTTC. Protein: CASRGPGGSSYEQYF.

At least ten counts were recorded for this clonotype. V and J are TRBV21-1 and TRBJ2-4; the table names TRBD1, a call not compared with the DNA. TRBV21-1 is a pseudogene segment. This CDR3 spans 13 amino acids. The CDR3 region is CASLTGSKNIQYF. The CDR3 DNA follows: TGTGCCAGTTTGACAGGGAGTAAGAACATTCAGTACTTC.

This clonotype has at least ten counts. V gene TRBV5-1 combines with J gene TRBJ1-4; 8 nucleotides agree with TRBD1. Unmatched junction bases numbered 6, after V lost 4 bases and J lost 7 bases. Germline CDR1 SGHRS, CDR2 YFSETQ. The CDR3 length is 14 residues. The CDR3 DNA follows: TGCGCCAGCAGCCTGGACAGGGTGGCTGAAAAACTGTTTTTT. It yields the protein CASSLDRVAEKLFF.

CDR3 residues: CASSKQSDRGLYF. The CDR3, as DNA: TGTGCCAGCAGCAAACAGTCCGACAGGGGACTGTACTTC. The chain carries TRBV7-9 and TRBJ2-7; 8 bases match TRBD1. V lost 5 bases, J lost 12 bases, and 12 bases stayed unmatched. The CDR3 spans 13 residues. Germline assignment: CDR1 SEHNR and CDR2 FQNEAQ (reference sequence).

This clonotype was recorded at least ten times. CDR3 protein: CATRDRGYNEQFF. The DNA of the CDR3 is TGTGCCACCAGGGACAGGGGTTACAATGAGCAGTTCTTC. The V call is TRBV15, the J call TRBJ2-1; 9 bases map to TRBD1. CDR1 and CDR2 from the germline V gene are LNHNV and YYDKDF (reference sequence). The length of the CDR3 is 13 residues. V dropped 6 bases and J dropped 4; count of bases not matched to a gene: 1. Full variable domain (remainder filled in from reference TRBV15 and TRBJ2-1): DAMVIQNPRYQVTQFGKPVTLSCSQTLNHNVMYWYQQKSSQAPKLLFHYYDKDFNNEADTPDNFQSRRPNTSFCFLDIRSPGLGDTAMYLCATRDRGYNEQFFGPGTRLTVL.

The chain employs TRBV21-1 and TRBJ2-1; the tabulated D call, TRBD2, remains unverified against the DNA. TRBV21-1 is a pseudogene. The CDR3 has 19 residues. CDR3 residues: CASKRSGTSGGAFHNEQFF. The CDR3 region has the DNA TGTGCCAGCAAGAGATCCGGGACTAGCGGGGGGGCCTTCCACAATGAGCAGTTCTTC.

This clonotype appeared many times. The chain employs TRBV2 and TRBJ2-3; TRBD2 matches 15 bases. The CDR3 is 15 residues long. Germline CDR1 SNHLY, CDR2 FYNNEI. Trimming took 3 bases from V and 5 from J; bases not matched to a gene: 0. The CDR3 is CASSEGLAGGDTQYF. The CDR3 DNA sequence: TGTGCCAGCAGTGAGGGACTAGCGGGAGGAGATACGCAGTATTTT. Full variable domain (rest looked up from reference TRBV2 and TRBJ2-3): EPEVTQTPSHQVTQMGQEVILRCVPISNHLYFYWYRQILGQKVEFLVSFYNNEISEKSEIFDDQFSVERPDGSNFTLKIRSTKLEDSAMYFCASSEGLAGGDTQYFGPGTRLTVL.

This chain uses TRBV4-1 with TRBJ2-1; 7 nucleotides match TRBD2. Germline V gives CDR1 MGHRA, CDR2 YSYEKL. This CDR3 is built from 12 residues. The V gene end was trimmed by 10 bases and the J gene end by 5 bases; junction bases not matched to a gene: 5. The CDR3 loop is CATGGGNNEQFF. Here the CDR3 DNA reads TGCGCCACCGGCGGGGGAAACAATGAGCAGTTCTTC.

The CDR3 DNA is TGTGCCAGCAGCGTTATCTTCTCATCGGAGAACACTGAAGCTTTCTTT. Its translation: CASSVIFSSENTEAFF. This chain connects TRBV7-9 to TRBJ1-1; no clear D. V was clipped by 5 bases and J by 1 base, with 17 bases between them. There are 16 residues in the CDR3. Germline V CDR1 and CDR2: SEHNR, FQNEAQ (reference sequence).

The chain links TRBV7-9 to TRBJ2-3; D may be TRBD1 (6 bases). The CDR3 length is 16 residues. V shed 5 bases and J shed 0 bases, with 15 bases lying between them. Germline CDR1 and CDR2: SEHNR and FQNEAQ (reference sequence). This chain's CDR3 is CASSRMTGPSTDTQYF. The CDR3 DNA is TGTGCCAGCAGCCGCATGACAGGCCCTAGCACAGATACGCAGTATTTT. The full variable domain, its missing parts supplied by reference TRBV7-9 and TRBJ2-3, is DTGVSQNPRHKITKRGQNVTFRCDPISEHNRLYWYRQTLGQGPEFLTYFQNEAQLEKSRLLSDRFSAERPKGSFSTLEIQRTEQGDSAMYLCASSRMTGPSTDTQYFGPGTRLTVL.

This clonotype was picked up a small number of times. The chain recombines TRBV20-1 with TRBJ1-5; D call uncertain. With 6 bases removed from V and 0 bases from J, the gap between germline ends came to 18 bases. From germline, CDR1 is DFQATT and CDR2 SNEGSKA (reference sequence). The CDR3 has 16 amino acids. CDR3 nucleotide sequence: TGCAGTGCCCTGACGATTGGAGGCTATAGCAATCAGCCCCAGCATTTT. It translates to CSALTIGGYSNQPQHF.

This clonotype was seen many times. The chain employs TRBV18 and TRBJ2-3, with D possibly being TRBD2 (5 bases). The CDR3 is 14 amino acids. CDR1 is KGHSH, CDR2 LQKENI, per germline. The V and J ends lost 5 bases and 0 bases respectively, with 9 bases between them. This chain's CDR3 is CASSGGGSTDTQYF. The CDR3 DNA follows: TGTGCCAGCTCAGGTGGCGGGAGCACAGATACGCAGTATTTT.

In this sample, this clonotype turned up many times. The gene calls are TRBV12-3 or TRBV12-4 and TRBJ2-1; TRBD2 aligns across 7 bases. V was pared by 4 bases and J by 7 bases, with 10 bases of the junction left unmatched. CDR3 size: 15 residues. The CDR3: CASSSSGTTRNEQFF. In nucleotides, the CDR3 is TGTGCCAGCAGTTCAAGCGGGACCACGAGGAATGAGCAGTTCTTC.

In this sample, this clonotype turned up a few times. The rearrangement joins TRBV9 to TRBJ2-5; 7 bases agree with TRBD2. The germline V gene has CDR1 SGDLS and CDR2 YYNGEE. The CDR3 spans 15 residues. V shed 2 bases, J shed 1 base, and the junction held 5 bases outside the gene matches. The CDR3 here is CASSVGGRTQETQYF. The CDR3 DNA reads TGTGCCAGCAGCGTGGGCGGGAGAACCCAAGAGACCCAGTACTTC.

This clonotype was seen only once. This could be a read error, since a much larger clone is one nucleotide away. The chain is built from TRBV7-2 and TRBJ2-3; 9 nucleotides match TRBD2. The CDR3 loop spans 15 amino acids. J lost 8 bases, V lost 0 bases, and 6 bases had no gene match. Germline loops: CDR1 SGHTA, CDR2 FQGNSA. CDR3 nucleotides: TGTGCCAGCAGCTTAGCTAGCGGGAGTGCAGGTACGCAGTATTTT. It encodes CASSLASGSAGTQYF.

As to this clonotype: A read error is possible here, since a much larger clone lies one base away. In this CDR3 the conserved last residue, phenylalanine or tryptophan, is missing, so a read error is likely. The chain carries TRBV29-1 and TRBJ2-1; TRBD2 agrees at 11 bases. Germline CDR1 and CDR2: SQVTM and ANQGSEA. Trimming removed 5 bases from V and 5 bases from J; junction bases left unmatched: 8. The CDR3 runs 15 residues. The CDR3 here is CSVPGLAGVNNEQFL. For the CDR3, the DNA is TGCAGCGTTCCCGGACTAGCGGGCGTTAACAATGAGCAGTTCTTA.

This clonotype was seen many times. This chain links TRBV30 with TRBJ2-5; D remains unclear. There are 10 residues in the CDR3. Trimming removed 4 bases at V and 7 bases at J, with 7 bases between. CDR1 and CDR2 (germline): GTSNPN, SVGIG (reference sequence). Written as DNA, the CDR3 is TGTGCCTGGACTTCCCCGACCCAGTACTTC. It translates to CAWTSPTQYF. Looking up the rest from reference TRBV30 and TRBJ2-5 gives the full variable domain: SQTIHQWPATLVQPVGSPLSLECTVEGTSNPNLYWYRQAAGRGLQLLFYSVGIGQISSEVPQNLSASRPQDRQFILSSKKLLLSDSGFYLCAWTSPTQYFGPGTRLLVL.

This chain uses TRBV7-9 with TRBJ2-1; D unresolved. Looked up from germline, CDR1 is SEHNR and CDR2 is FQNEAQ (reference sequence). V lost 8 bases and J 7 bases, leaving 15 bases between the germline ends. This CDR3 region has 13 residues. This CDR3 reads CASAVPPRNEQFF. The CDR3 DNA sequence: TGTGCCAGCGCGGTCCCCCCACGTAATGAGCAGTTCTTC.